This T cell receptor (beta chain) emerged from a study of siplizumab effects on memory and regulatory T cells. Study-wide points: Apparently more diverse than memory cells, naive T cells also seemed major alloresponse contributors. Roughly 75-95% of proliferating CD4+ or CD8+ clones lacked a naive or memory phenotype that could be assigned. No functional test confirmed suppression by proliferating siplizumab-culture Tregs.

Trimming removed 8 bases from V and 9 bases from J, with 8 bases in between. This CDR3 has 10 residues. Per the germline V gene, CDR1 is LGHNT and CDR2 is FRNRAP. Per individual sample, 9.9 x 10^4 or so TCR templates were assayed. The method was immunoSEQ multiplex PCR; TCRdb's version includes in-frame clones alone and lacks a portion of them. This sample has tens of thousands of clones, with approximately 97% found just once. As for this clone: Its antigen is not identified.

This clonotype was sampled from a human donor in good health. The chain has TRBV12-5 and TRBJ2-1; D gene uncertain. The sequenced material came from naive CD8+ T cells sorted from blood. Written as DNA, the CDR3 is TGTGCTAGTTCCGCAGGTGAGCAGTTCTTC. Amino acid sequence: CASSAGEQFF.